This paragraph covers one TCR beta chain sequence. Antigen specificity is unknown. This entry is derived from a study of OX40 agonist ivuxolimab in advanced cancers. Overall study context: Ivuxolimab, an agonistic anti-OX40 (CD134) antibody, was given to patients. Each dose-escalation patient presented with hepatocellular carcinoma, melanoma, renal cell or head and neck cancer.

Findings and caveats of the study: Among T cells, CD8+ cells averaged more expanded clones than CD4+ cells.

Autoimmune disease history or systemic immunosuppression barred patients. Libraries were prepared by immunoSEQ multiplex PCR; TCRdb keeps only in-frame clonotypes and omits some of them. The data hold approximately 77,000 clones, with over 75% observed a single time. Germline V gene sequence: CDR1 KGHSH, CDR2 LQKENI. The CDR3 is made up of 15 amino acids. Trimming removed 6 bases from V and 9 bases from J; junction bases left unmatched: 17. The input for sequencing was CD4+ or CD8+ T cells sorted from blood, taken in a trial of the OX40 agonist ivuxolimab. This sequence originates from an adult with an advanced solid tumor such as melanoma, head and neck, liver or kidney cancer. The chain has TRBV18 and TRBJ2-7; 7 bases map to TRBD1. CDR3 region: CASSPKDGRGKVQYF. Written as DNA, the CDR3 is TGTGCCAGCTCTCCAAAAGATGGCAGGGGGAAGGTGCAGTACTTC.